The 26 T cell receptor beta chains below all came from one sample that was sequenced in a study of glioma-infiltrating T cells. Amplification of TCR alpha and beta CDR3 regions from RNA used iRepertoire nested multiplex PCR. Using its own MiXCR run on the multiplex PCR reads, TCRdb lists one record per CDR3 protein. The sample records some 99,000 distinct CDR3 sequences, 25% to 30% being singletons. Sequenced sample: glioma tissue, nonneoplastic brain tissue, or PBMCs (not recorded which). The receptors shown here come from a human donor with low-grade glioma or glioblastoma, undergoing nonglioma brain surgery, or in good health (not recorded which).

Points on this clonotype: A much larger clone differs from this one at a single base, so this may be a read error. The genes are TRBV7-9 and TRBJ2-4; D perhaps matches TRBD2 (6 bases). V lost 8 bases, J lost 0 bases, and 20 bases lay in between. This CDR3 spans 17 amino acids. Germline V gene data show CDR1 as SEHNR and CDR2 as FQNEAQ (reference sequence). As DNA, the CDR3 is TGTGCCAGCGGCCCGTCGGGACTCTCGACAGCCAAAAACATTCAGTACTTC. This translates into CASGPSGLSTAKNIQYF.

Many counts were recorded for this clonotype. Written as DNA, the CDR3 is TGCGCCAGCAGCTTGCGGGACAGGGCCCACGAGCAGTACTTC. It encodes CASSLRDRAHEQYF. The chain couples TRBV5-1 to TRBJ2-7; 9 bases map to TRBD1. Germline assignment: CDR1 SGHRS and CDR2 YFSETQ. J lost 5 bases, V lost 1 base, and 4 bases had no gene match. The length of the CDR3 is 14 residues.

This clonotype has ten or more counts. This chain links TRBV6-1 with TRBJ1-3, with 8 bases lining up with TRBD1. J was trimmed by 1 base and V by 2 bases; bases with no gene match: 4. This CDR3 contains 16 residues. Germline V gene data show CDR1 as MNHNS and CDR2 as SASEGT. The chain's CDR3 is CASSEQGAFSGNTIYF. CDR3 in DNA: TGTGCCAGCAGTGAACAGGGGGCTTTTTCTGGAAACACCATATATTTT.

This clonotype was detected many times. This chain connects TRBV7-2 to TRBJ1-2; D unresolved. CDR1 and CDR2 (germline): SGHTA, FQGNSA. The CDR3 is 12 residues long. Trimming took 4 bases from V and 2 from J, leaving 5 bases between them. CDR3 coding DNA: TGTGCCAGCAGCTCGCTCAACTATGGCTACACCTTC. Translated, it gives CASSSLNYGYTF.

The chain is built from TRBV27 and TRBJ2-1; 8 nucleotides agree with TRBD1. Germline trimming cut 5 bases from V and 7 bases from J; bases unmatched to any gene: 10. Germline lookup yields CDR1 MNHEY and CDR2 SMNVEV (reference sequence). This CDR3 is built from 15 residues. CDR3 amino acids: CASSNRDRLVNEQFF. As DNA, the CDR3 is TGTGCCAGCAGTAACCGGGACAGGCTCGTTAATGAGCAGTTCTTC.

There are many counts of this clonotype. This chain links TRBV28 with TRBJ1-3; D is unresolved. Germline CDR1 is MDHEN and CDR2 is SYDVKM. With 11 bases removed from V and 0 bases from J, the gap between germline ends came to 17 bases. This CDR3 contains 15 residues. The CDR3 sequence is CAGASDGSSGNTIYF. For the CDR3, the DNA is TGTGCCGGAGCTTCGGACGGAAGCTCTGGAAACACCATATATTTT.

The chain links TRBV6-2 or TRBV6-3 to TRBJ2-1; D unclear. Trimming removed 2 bases at V and 8 bases at J, with 7 bases between. CDR1 and CDR2 from the germline V gene are MNHEY and SVGEGT. This CDR3 has 12 amino acids. Written as DNA, the CDR3 is TGTGCCAGCAGTTACGTGCCCTATGAGCAGTTCTTC. It codes for CASSYVPYEQFF.

Notes on this clonotype: A much larger clone lies a single base off, so this may be a read error. The rearrangement uses TRBV9 and TRBJ2-3, with TRBD2 matching 9 bases. Germline lookup yields CDR1 SGDLS and CDR2 YYNGEE. CDR3 length equals 16 residues. CDR3 nucleotides: TGTGCCAGCATCGTAGGTAGCGGGAGCTCCACAGATACGCAGTATTTT. Its translation: CASIVGSGSSTDTQYF.

At least ten counts were recorded for this clonotype. The chain employs TRBV7-2 and TRBJ2-4; D not resolved. Germline V CDR1 and CDR2: SGHTA, FQGNSA. The CDR3 covers 15 residues. V lost 1 base to trimming and J lost 0 bases, with 7 bases between them. CDR3 sequence: CASSLGPLAKNIQYF. The CDR3 DNA is TGTGCCAGCAGCTTAGGCCCGTTAGCCAAAAACATTCAGTACTTC.

This clonotype was detected ten times or more. The V and J genes are TRBV27 and TRBJ2-1; 10 bases map to TRBD1. CDR1 is MNHEY, CDR2 SMNVEV, per germline (reference sequence). This CDR3 contains 14 residues. J was trimmed by 4 bases and V by 6 bases; bases with no gene match: 3. CDR3 region: CASSWDRGYNEQFF. In nucleotides, the CDR3 is TGTGCCAGCAGCTGGGACAGGGGATACAATGAGCAGTTCTTC.

A few counts support this clonotype. The rearrangement joins TRBV6-5 to TRBJ2-1; the match to TRBD1 covers 10 bases. The closer fit of TRBJ2-7 to the DNA end suggests the J call may be wrong. CDR3 size: 14 residues. CDR1 MNHEY and CDR2 SVGAGI come from the germline V gene. The CDR3 region is CASSQDRGAYEQYF. The CDR3 nucleotides read TGTGCCAGCAGCCAGGACAGGGGGGCCTACGAGCAGTACTTC.

To note about this clonotype: A much larger clone sits a single nucleotide away, making a read error possible. This rearrangement joins TRBV24-1 to TRBJ2-3, with D tentatively TRBD1 (6 bases). The CDR3 is made up of 15 amino acids. Germline loops: CDR1 KGHDR, CDR2 SFDVKD. CDR3 sequence: CANSDPTGISDTQYF. The CDR3 bases are TGTGCCAACAGTGATCCAACAGGGATATCAGATACGCAGTATTTT.

There are many counts of this clonotype. In DNA, the CDR3 is TGCGCCAGCAGCCAGCGAAGGACAGGGGATAATCAGCCCCAGCATTTT. Residues: CASSQRRTGDNQPQHF. The chain links TRBV4-3 to TRBJ1-5; TRBD1 aligns across 9 bases. Trimming cost V 3 bases and J 4 bases; bases outside gene matches: 7. Germline lookup yields CDR1 LGHNA and CDR2 YSLEER. This CDR3 contains 16 residues.

This clonotype has ten or more counts. The CDR3 is CASSPGGDQPQHF. CDR3 DNA sequence: TGTGCCAGCAGCCCCGGGGGGGATCAGCCCCAGCATTTT. The chain recombines TRBV11-3 with TRBJ1-5; D perhaps matches TRBD1 (5 bases). Trimming left V 5 bases short and J 5 bases short, with 10 bases between. Germline CDR1 reads SGHNT; CDR2 reads YENEEA. The CDR3 consists of 13 residues.

About this clonotype itself: Just one base apart from a much larger clone, this may be a read error. V gene TRBV4-1 combines with J gene TRBJ1-1; D is unclear. The germline V gene encodes CDR1 MGHRA and CDR2 YSYEKL. The CDR3 is 14 residues long. CDR3 loop: CASSQSDRNTKAFF. The CDR3 DNA sequence: TGCGCCAGCAGCCAGTCGGACCGGAACACTAAAGCTTTCTTT.

This clonotype has just one count. As the CDR3 is not closed by the conserved phenylalanine or tryptophan, this likely results from a read error. The chain employs TRBV6-1 and TRBJ1-1; D is possibly TRBD1 (5 bases). The CDR3 sequence is 13 residues long. Germline V gene lookup returns CDR1 MNHNS and CDR2 SASEGT. The CDR3 bases are TGTGCCAGCAATAGGGCAGGGAACACGGAAGCTTTCGTT. Translation gives CASNRAGNTEAFV.

This rearrangement joins TRBV6-2 or TRBV6-3 to TRBJ2-5; a weak D match, TRBD2 (7 bases). V lost 2 bases, J lost 3 bases, and 13 bases lay in between. The germline gives CDR1 MNHEY, CDR2 SVGEGT. This CDR3 region has 15 residues. The CDR3 coding sequence is TGTGCCAGCAGTTACGGGGGGGGGGCGAAAGAGACCCAGTACTTC. Amino acid sequence: CASSYGGGAKETQYF.

This clonotype was observed at least ten times. The J gene is TRBJ1-1, the V gene TRBV19; possible D gene TRBD1, 6 bases. V lost 8 bases to trimming and J lost 2 bases, with 15 bases between them. CDR3 length: 14 amino acids. The germline V gene has CDR1 LNHDA and CDR2 SQIVND (reference sequence). In DNA, the CDR3 is TGTGCCAGTGATCCTGGACAGCCAAACACTGAAGCTTTCTTT. Its translation: CASDPGQPNTEAFF.

In this sample, this clonotype turned up many times. The chain recombines TRBV7-2 with TRBJ1-1, with 7 bases matching TRBD1. V was pared by 8 bases and J by 2 bases, with 8 bases of the junction left unmatched. This CDR3 has 14 residues. Germline lookup yields CDR1 SGHTA and CDR2 FQGNSA. CDR3 bases: TGTGCCAGCGGACGACAGGGAATAAACACTGAAGCTTTCTTT. As protein: CASGRQGINTEAFF.

Comment on this clonotype: A read error may be the cause here, since a much bigger clone is one base away. The final CDR3 position lacks the conserved phenylalanine or tryptophan, pointing to a likely read error. The chain is built from TRBV2 and TRBJ1-5; the D is unclear. The CDR3 consists of 14 residues. The V gene lost 3 bases and the J gene lost 0 bases, with 6 bases spanning the gap. Germline CDR1 and CDR2: SNHLY and FYNNEI. CDR3 in DNA: TGTGCCAGCAGTGACAGTTATAGCAATCAGCCCCAGCATCTT. Its translation: CASSDSYSNQPQHL.

V and J are TRBV6-1 and TRBJ2-7; D not resolved. CDR3 length equals 12 residues. Trimming left V 9 bases short and J 7 bases short, with 16 bases between. The germline V gene has CDR1 MNHNS and CDR2 SASEGT. CDR3 in amino acids: CARKGILLEQYF. CDR3 coding DNA: TGTGCCAGAAAAGGGATATTGCTTGAGCAGTACTTC.

This clonotype was detected many times. The chain links TRBV7-2 to TRBJ2-3; no clear D gene. Germline CDR1 is SGHTA and CDR2 is FQGNSA. The CDR3 sequence is 14 residues long. V gave up 1 base and J gave up 1 base, with 6 bases separating them. The CDR3 DNA reads as TGTGCCAGCAGCTTAGGATCCGGCACAGATACGCAGTATTTT. Encoded protein: CASSLGSGTDTQYF.

At least ten counts were recorded for this clonotype. The chain couples TRBV7-9 to TRBJ1-1; D ambiguous. CDR1 and CDR2 (germline): SEHNR, FQNEAQ (reference sequence). This CDR3 is built from 9 residues. Trimming pared 7 bases from V and 8 bases from J, leaving 5 bases between. CDR3 sequence reads: CASIPEAFF. Here the CDR3 DNA reads TGTGCCAGCATCCCCGAAGCTTTCTTT. The full variable domain, rest sourced from reference TRBV7-9 and TRBJ1-1, is DTGVSQNPRHKITKRGQNVTFRCDPISEHNRLYWYRQTLGQGPEFLTYFQNEAQLEKSRLLSDRFSAERPKGSFSTLEIQRTEQGDSAMYLCASIPEAFFGQGTRLTVV.

This clonotype was seen ten or more times. The CDR3 region is CASSQDVSGGYNEQFF. The CDR3 nucleotides read TGTGCCAGCAGCCAAGATGTTAGCGGGGGGTACAATGAGCAGTTCTTC. V gene TRBV4-2 combines with J gene TRBJ2-1, with 10 nucleotides matching TRBD2. This CDR3 has 16 amino acids. Per germline, CDR1 LGHNA and CDR2 YNFKEQ. J gave up 4 bases and V 0 bases, and 3 bases lay outside the gene matches.

The chain joins TRBV9 to TRBJ1-1; 7 bases are shared with TRBD1. This CDR3 comprises 14 residues. Germline V gene data show CDR1 as SGDLS and CDR2 as YYNGEE. V lost 0 bases to trimming and J lost 6 bases; unmatched junction nucleotides: 5. In DNA, the CDR3 is TGTGCCAGCAGCGTAGGACAGGGCGGCGCTGAAGCTTTCTTT. Translating gives CASSVGQGGAEAFF.

This clonotype was seen at least ten times. This rearrangement joins TRBV18 to TRBJ1-6; the D is unclear. Germline lookup yields CDR1 KGHSH and CDR2 LQKENI. The CDR3 extends over 15 amino acids. Deletions cut 5 bases from V and 7 bases from J, with 15 bases between. DNA for the CDR3: TGTGCCAGCTCATCAGAGAGCCAGTTGAATTCACCCCTCCACTTT. It specifies CASSSESQLNSPLHF.